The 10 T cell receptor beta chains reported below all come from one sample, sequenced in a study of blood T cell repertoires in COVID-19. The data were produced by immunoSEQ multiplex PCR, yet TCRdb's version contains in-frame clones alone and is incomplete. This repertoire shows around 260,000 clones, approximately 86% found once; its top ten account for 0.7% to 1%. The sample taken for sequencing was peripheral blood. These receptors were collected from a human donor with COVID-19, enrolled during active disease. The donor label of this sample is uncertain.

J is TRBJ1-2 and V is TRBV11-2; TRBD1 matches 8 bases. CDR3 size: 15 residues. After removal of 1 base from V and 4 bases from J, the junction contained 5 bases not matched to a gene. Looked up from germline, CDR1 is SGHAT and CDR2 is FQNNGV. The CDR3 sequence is CASSLVRDRTYGYTF. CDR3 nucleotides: TGTGCCAGCAGCTTAGTAAGGGACAGGACCTATGGCTACACCTTC.

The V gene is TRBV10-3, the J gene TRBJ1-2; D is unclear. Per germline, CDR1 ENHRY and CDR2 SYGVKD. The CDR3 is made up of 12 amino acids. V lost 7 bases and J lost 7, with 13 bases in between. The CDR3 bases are TGTGCCATCAACGGGGAAGTGGGTGGCTACACCTTC. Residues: CAINGEVGGYTF.

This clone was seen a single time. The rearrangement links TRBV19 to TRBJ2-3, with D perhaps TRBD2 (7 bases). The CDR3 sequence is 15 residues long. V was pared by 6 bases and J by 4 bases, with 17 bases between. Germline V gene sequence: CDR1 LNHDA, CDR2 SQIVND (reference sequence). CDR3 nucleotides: TGTGCCAGTAGCAGGGGCGGGGGTCAAGCAGATACGCAGTATTTT. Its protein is CASSRGGGQADTQYF.

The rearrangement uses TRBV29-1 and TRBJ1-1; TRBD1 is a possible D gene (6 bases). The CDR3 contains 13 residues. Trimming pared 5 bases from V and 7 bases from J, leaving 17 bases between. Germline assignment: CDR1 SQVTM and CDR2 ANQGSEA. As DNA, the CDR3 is TGCAGCGTTCTGGTACAGGGATCAGGTGAAGCTTTCTTT. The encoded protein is CSVLVQGSGEAFF.

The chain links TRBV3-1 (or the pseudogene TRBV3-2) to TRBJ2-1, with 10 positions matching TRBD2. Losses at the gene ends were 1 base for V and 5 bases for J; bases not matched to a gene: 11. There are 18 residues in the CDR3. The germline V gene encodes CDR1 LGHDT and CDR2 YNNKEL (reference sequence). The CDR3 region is CASSQAYLTSGTHNEQFF. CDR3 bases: TGTGCCAGCAGCCAAGCCTACCTTACTAGCGGGACCCACAATGAGCAGTTCTTC.

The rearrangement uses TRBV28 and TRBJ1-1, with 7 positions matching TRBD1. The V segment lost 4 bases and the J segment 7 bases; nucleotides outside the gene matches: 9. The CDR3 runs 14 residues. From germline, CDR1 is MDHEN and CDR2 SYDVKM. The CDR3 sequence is CASSSYRGIGEAFF. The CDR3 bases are TGTGCCAGCAGTTCTTACAGGGGTATTGGTGAAGCTTTCTTT.

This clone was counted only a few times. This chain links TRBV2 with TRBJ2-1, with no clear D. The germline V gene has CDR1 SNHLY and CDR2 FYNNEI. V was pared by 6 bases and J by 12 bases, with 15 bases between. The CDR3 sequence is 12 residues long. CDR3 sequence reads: CASSLRGEGQFF. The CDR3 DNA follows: TGTGCCAGCAGCCTGCGAGGTGAAGGGCAGTTCTTC.

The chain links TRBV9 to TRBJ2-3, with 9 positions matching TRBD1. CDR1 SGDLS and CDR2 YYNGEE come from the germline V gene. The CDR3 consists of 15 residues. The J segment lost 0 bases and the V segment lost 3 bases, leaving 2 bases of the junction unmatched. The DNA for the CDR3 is TGTGCCAGCAGCGGAGGACAGGGGAGCACAGATACGCAGTATTTT. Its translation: CASSGGQGSTDTQYF. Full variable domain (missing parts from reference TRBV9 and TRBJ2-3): DSGVTQTPKHLITATGQRVTLRCSPRSGDLSVYWYQQSLDQGLQFLIQYYNGEERAKGNILERFSAQQFPDLHSELNLSSLELGDSALYFCASSGGQGSTDTQYFGPGTRLTVL.

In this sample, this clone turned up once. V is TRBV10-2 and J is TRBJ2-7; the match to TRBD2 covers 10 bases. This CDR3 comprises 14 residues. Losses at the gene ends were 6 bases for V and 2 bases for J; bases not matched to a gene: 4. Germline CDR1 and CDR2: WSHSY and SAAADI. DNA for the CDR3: TGCGCCAGCAGCGCAGCGGGAGGGCCCTACGAGCAGTACTTC. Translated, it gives CASSAAGGPYEQYF.

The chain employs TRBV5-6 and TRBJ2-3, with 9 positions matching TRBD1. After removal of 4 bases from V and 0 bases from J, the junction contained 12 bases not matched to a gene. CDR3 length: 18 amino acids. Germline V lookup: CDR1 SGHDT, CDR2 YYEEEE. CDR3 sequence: CASSETGGDLFSTDTQYF. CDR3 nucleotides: TGTGCCAGCAGCGAAACAGGGGGCGACCTTTTTAGCACAGATACGCAGTATTTT.